The rows below give T cell receptor beta chains drawn from one sample of a study of shared clonotypes between healthy human individuals. Measured with immunoSEQ multiplex PCR; TCRdb has only the in-frame clones, and not every one. This sample carries about 2.4 million clones, under 95% of them seen once, and the ten largest clones take approximately 0.35%. The sequenced sample consisted of naive CD4+ T cells from PBMCs. All receptors come from a man in his late teens or twenties in good health. Some clones in this sample may be carry-over from other donors' samples. Both conserved end residues are part of each CDR3. D genes are given only for firm matches. A row's size may be missing; if present it is once, few, many or a size class.

>-|-|TRBV7-2|TRBJ2-3
CASSLAPWVGTDTQYF
TGTGCCAGCAGCTTAGCGCCGTGGGTCGGCACAGATACGCAGTATTTT
>TRBD1|-|TRBV7-9|TRBJ1-6
CASSSQGAGSPLHF
TGTGCCAGCAGCTCACAGGGGGCTGGTTCACCCCTCCACTTT
>TRBD2|once|TRBV28|TRBJ2-1
CATETSGDPNKQFF
TGTGCCACCGAAACTAGCGGGGACCCGAATAAGCAGTTCTTC
>TRBD1|-|TRBV29-1|TRBJ2-7
CSVPKDRDSYEQYF
TGCAGCGTTCCTAAGGACAGGGACTCCTACGAGCAGTACTTC
>TRBD1|few|TRBV11-3|TRBJ2-2
CASSRQGTGELFF
TGTGCCAGCAGCCGACAGGGGACCGGGGAGCTGTTTTTT
>TRBD1|once|TRBV27|TRBJ1-2
CASSGTGRSGYTF
TGTGCCAGCAGTGGGACAGGGAGGAGCGGCTACACCTTC
>-|-|TRBV11-2|TRBJ2-5
CASSRSPLLIWRETQYF
TGTGCCAGCAGCCGAAGCCCCCTCCTCATATGGCGGGAGACCCAGTACTTC
>-|once|TRBV28|TRBJ1-1
CASSLRVLGRGNTEAFF
TGTGCCAGCAGTTTAAGGGTTTTAGGGCGGGGAAACACTGAAGCTTTCTTT
>TRBD2|-|TRBV28|TRBJ2-7
CASSFSGNSYEQYF
TGTGCCAGCAGTTTTAGCGGGAACTCCTACGAGCAGTACTTC
>-|-|TRBV28|TRBJ1-4
CASTTPGLTIGKLFF
TGTGCCAGCACGACCCCGGGATTAACAATCGGGAAACTGTTTTTT
>TRBD1|-|TRBV7-2|TRBJ1-2
CASSPGQGNYGYTF
TGTGCCAGCAGCCCGGGACAGGGTAACTATGGCTACACCTTC
>TRBD2|-|TRBV28|TRBJ2-3
CASSPRLAGSTDTQYF
TGTGCCAGCAGTCCCCGACTAGCGGGAAGCACAGATACGCAGTATTTT
>-|-|TRBV14|TRBJ1-4
CASSQVAGNNEKLFF
TGTGCCAGCAGCCAAGTAGCCGGGAATAATGAAAAACTGTTTTTT
>-|-|TRBV19|TRBJ2-7
CASSMRGQGYEQYF
TGTGCCAGTAGTATGAGAGGGCAGGGCTACGAGCAGTACTTC
>-|-|TRBV4-1|TRBJ2-3
CASSQRADTGTDTQYF
TGCGCCAGCAGCCAAAGAGCGGACACCGGGACAGATACGCAGTATTTT
>-|-|TRBV30|TRBJ2-7
CACSRRLNYAWGGEQYF
TGTGCCTGCAGTAGACGCCTAAACTATGCCTGGGGAGGAGAGCAGTACTTC
>TRBD1|-|TRBV2|TRBJ1-4
CASRSQGNNEKLFF
TGTGCCAGCAGGTCACAGGGGAATAATGAAAAACTGTTTTTT
>TRBD2|-|TRBV7-3|TRBJ2-3
CASSLQGLADTDTQYF
TGTGCCAGCAGCTTACAGGGACTAGCGGACACAGATACGCAGTATTTT
>-|-|TRBV5-6|TRBJ2-7
CASSLVAGEQYF
TGTGCCAGCAGCTTGGTTGCGGGTGAGCAGTACTTC
>-|-|TRBV27|TRBJ1-5
CASSLPRMGNQPQHF
TGTGCCAGCAGTTTACCACGCATGGGGAATCAGCCCCAGCATTTT
>-|-|TRBV20-1|TRBJ1-1
CSATEGTEAFF
TGCAGTGCTACCGAGGGCACTGAAGCTTTCTTT
>-|-|TRBV4-1|TRBJ2-1
CASSPGLVGNEQFF
TGCGCCAGCAGTCCTGGGCTAGTTGGCAATGAGCAGTTCTTC
>TRBD1|-|TRBV19|TRBJ1-3
CASRMTGGRNTIYF
TGTGCCAGTAGGATGACAGGGGGCAGAAACACCATATATTTT
>-|once|TRBV29-1|TRBJ2-5
CSVEDASWGETQYF
TGCAGCGTTGAAGATGCTAGTTGGGGCGAGACCCAGTACTTC
>-|-|TRBV2|TRBJ2-7
CASTVDGRKGDEQYF
TGTGCCAGTACCGTAGACGGGAGAAAAGGAGACGAGCAGTACTTC
>-|-|TRBV11-2|TRBJ2-3
CASSSGQGGTDTQYF
TGTGCCAGCAGCTCCGGACAGGGAGGGACAGATACGCAGTATTTT
>-|-|TRBV6-5|TRBJ2-7
CASSRLRTASYEQYF
TGTGCCAGCAGCCGACTTCGGACGGCCTCCTACGAGCAGTACTTC
>-|-|TRBV12-2|TRBJ1-3
CASRLAQAISGNTIYF
TGTGCAAGTCGCTTAGCCCAGGCGATCTCTGGAAACACCATATATTTT
>-|-|TRBV6-6|TRBJ2-6
CASSRSSGANVLTF
TGTGCCAGCAGCCGAAGCTCTGGGGCCAACGTCCTGACTTTC
>-|-|TRBV5-4|TRBJ2-7
CASSSQGNSYEQYF
TGTGCCAGCAGCTCTCAGGGGAACTCCTACGAGCAGTACTTC
>TRBD2|few|TRBV5-4|TRBJ2-3
CASSKTSGTTDTQYF
TGTGCCAGCAGCAAGACTAGCGGGACCACAGATACGCAGTATTTT
>TRBD1|-|TRBV4-3|TRBJ2-7
CASSQVQGDSYEQYF
TGCGCCAGCAGCCAAGTACAGGGGGACTCCTACGAGCAGTACTTC
>-|-|TRBV7-2|TRBJ2-5
CASSRHPGRETQYF
TGTGCCAGCAGCCGACATCCGGGACGAGAGACCCAGTACTTC
>-|-|TRBV28|TRBJ1-2
CAVRDPQGYGYTF
TGTGCCGTCAGGGATCCGCAGGGCTATGGCTACACCTTC
>-|-|TRBV27|TRBJ1-1
CASSLYRAGLAEAFF
TGTGCCAGCAGTTTATACCGGGCGGGCTTGGCTGAAGCTTTCTTT
>-|-|TRBV5-6|TRBJ2-3
CASSPILGAQYF
TGTGCCAGCAGCCCCATTTTGGGGGCGCAGTATTTT
>-|-|TRBV20-1|TRBJ2-5
CSARDSETQYF
TGCAGTGCGAGAGACTCAGAGACCCAGTACTTC
>-|-|TRBV10-3|TRBJ2-6
CAISESRKLWGSGANVLTF
TGTGCCATCAGTGAGTCACGGAAGTTATGGGGCTCTGGGGCCAACGTCCTGACTTTC
>-|-|TRBV28|TRBJ2-7
CASNLGSPPEQYF
TGTGCCAGCAACCTCGGGTCTCCTCCTGAGCAGTACTTC
>-|-|TRBV30|TRBJ1-4
CAWMGKAANEKLFF
TGTGCCTGGATGGGAAAAGCGGCTAATGAAAAACTGTTTTTT
>-|once|TRBV7-2|TRBJ2-3
CASSLYGPTDTQYF
TGTGCCAGCAGCTTATATGGCCCGACAGATACGCAGTATTTT
>TRBD1|-|TRBV4-1|TRBJ1-5
CASSQDYRGLTQPQHF
TGCGCCAGCAGCCAAGATTACAGGGGGCTGACTCAGCCCCAGCATTTT
>TRBD2|-|TRBV5-1|TRBJ2-1
CASSLVASGSNEQFF
TGCGCCAGCAGCTTGGTCGCTAGCGGGAGCAATGAGCAGTTCTTC
>-|-|TRBV27|TRBJ2-3
CASSQESRGHSTDTQYF
TGTGCCAGCAGTCAAGAAAGCCGGGGCCATAGCACAGATACGCAGTATTTT
>TRBD1|-|TRBV10-3|TRBJ1-2
CAISESPRPGGTIGGYTF
TGTGCCATCAGTGAGTCTCCCCGCCCAGGGGGCACCATAGGTGGCTACACCTTC
>TRBD1|-|TRBV7-3|TRBJ2-1
CASSFGQGASEQFF
TGTGCCAGCAGCTTTGGGCAGGGGGCAAGTGAGCAGTTCTTC
>-|-|TRBV5-5|TRBJ1-1
CASSYLRESEAFF
TGTGCCAGCAGCTACTTAAGGGAGAGTGAAGCTTTCTTT
>-|-|TRBV14|TRBJ1-2
CASSREGIYYGYTF
TGTGCCAGCAGCCGGGAAGGGATCTACTATGGCTACACCTTC
>-|-|TRBV25-1|TRBJ2-3
CASSSLGAATDTQYF
TGTGCCAGCAGCAGCCTAGGTGCGGCCACAGATACGCAGTATTTT
>-|-|TRBV11-2|TRBJ1-2
CASSSRRAGEGYTF
TGTGCCAGCAGCTCCCGCCGAGCGGGGGAAGGCTACACCTTC